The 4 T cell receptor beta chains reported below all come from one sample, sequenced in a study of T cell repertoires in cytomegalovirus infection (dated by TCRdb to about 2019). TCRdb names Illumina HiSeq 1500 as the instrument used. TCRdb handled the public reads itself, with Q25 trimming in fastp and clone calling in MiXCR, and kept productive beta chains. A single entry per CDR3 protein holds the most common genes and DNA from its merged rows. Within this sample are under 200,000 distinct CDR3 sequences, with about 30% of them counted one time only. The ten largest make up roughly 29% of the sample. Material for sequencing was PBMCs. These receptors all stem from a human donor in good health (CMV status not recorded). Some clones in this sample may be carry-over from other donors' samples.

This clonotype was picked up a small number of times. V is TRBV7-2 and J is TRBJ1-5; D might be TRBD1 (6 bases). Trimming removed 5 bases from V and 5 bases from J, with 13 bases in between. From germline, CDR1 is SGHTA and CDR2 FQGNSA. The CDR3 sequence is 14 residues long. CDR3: CASSGVGADQPQHF. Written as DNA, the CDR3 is TGTGCCAGCAGCGGAGTGGGGGCGGATCAGCCCCAGCATTTT.

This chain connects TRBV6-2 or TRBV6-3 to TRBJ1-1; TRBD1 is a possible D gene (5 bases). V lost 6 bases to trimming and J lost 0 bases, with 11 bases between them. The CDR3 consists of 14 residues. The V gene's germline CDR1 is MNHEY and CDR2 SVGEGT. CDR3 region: CASRVRTMNTEAFF. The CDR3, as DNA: TGTGCCAGCAGAGTACGGACAATGAACACTGAAGCTTTCTTT.

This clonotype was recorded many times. The CDR3 nucleotides are TGTGCCAGCAGCCCCCGGGGCAGGGGGAAGGGGACGAACACTGAAGCTTTCTTT. It specifies CASSPRGRGKGTNTEAFF. V gene TRBV7-2 combines with J gene TRBJ1-1; 7 bases line up with TRBD1. This CDR3 is built from 18 residues. CDR1 and CDR2 from the germline V gene are SGHTA and FQGNSA. The ends lost 5 bases at V and 1 base at J; junction bases unmatched: 16.

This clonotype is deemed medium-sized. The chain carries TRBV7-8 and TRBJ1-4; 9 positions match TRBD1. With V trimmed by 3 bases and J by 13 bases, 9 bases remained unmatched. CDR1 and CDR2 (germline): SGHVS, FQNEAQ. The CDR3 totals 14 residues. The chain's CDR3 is CASSFGTGRVGLFF. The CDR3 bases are TGTGCCAGCAGCTTTGGGACAGGGAGAGTTGGACTGTTTTTT.